This TCR beta chain was identified during a study of vaccination effects on CD4 cells after COVID-19 (dated by TCRdb to the early 2020s). Regarding the complete study: Each participant received two doses of an mRNA SARS-CoV-2 vaccine, either BNT162b2 or mRNA-1273. A total of roughly 9 COVID-19 convalescent patients and a few SARS-CoV-2-naive healthy vaccine recipients were included in the full study. Pre-vaccine samples from a couple of convalescent patients were drawn 16 days and one week before the first dose, 142 and 148 days after COVID-19 diagnosis. Cultures from other donors in the study were sequenced using the Oncomine TCR Beta short-read assay on an Illumina iSeq 100. SARS-CoV-2 spike-specific CD4+ TCR repertoires from before and after mRNA vaccination were compared in COVID-19 convalescent patients and in infection-naive vaccine recipients.

Details on this clone: Its antigen is unknown. There are no base qualities to consult, and no much larger clone falls within one base.

Library generation was performed with the immunoSEQ multiplex PCR assay. DNA from the cultured and isolated CD4+ T cells underwent TCR beta CDR3 sequencing. The paper's processing steps were these. Non-productive TCR sequences were removed, reads were trimmed to the CDR3 region, and CDR3s of at least 7 amino acids were retained. Antigen-specific clonotypes were identified with the MANAFEST web app by comparing expansion in peptide wells against reference cultures. For clones to be considered positive, expansion at FDR<0.05 versus reference and all other wells, an odds ratio above 5, and a frequency above 0.1% in two replicate wells were required. A clonotype was defined as cross-reactive if the clonotype was significantly expanded both in SARS-CoV-2 spike wells and in at least one common cold coronavirus spike condition. CDR3 similarity was assessed by Levenshtein distance using the stringdist R package, and unrooted trees were constructed with ape in R 3.6.1. TCRdb stores this immuneACCESS table with in-frame sequences only. Part of the clones is absent; in the studies checked, under half of the shortfall reflects unresolved V genes, and no reason is known for the rest. Clone size and the V and J calls come from that table; the DNA yielded D and trimming. This sample is represented by tens of thousands of clones; about 77% of them were singletons. About 5% of the sample goes to the ten largest clones.

The paper as a whole reports these results and caveats: Marked clonal contraction was observed in both infection-induced and vaccine-induced clones at late post-vaccination timepoints, consistent with waning T cell responses. In convalescent patients, the post-vaccine spike-reactive repertoire consisted mainly of new vaccine-induced clones, largely distinct from infection-induced clones. The study was limited by a small number of convalescent patients and lacked early post-infection timepoints.

In the ViraFEST assay, PBMC were stimulated with viral peptide pools, and TCR sequencing was then used to find antigen-specific CD4+ T cell clonotypes based on their expansion. After 10 days of culture, CD4+ T cells were isolated with the EasySep CD4+ T cell isolation kit. Convalescent patients had PCR-confirmed SARS-CoV-2 infection between March and December 2020, before Alpha, Beta and Delta variants emerged in the United States. A few million PBMC per well were cultured in IMDM with about 5.1% human AB serum, roughly 11 IU/ml IL-2 and gentamicin, plus 10 ug/ml peptides. An HIV-1 Nef peptide pool was used as the negative control culture condition. On days 3 and 7, half of the culture medium was replaced with fresh IL-2-containing medium. Unless noted otherwise, every peptide stimulation condition was grown in triplicate wells. PBMC were separated from whole blood using Ficoll-Paque Plus gradient centrifugation and were then either cryopreserved at -140C or used fresh. The QIAamp micro DNA kit was used to extract genomic DNA from the cultured CD4+ T cells.

Per the germline V gene, MGHRA is the CDR1 and YSYEKL is the CDR2. The CDR3 goes from the cysteine to the phenylalanine over 16 residues. Just CDR3 DNA is preserved here, 48 bases in frame from base 1. V is pared back by 4 bases and J by 0 bases, with 14 bases lying between the germline termini. Recombination connected TRBV4-1 to TRBJ2-3; the D region may be TRBD1 or TRBD2, each matching 5 bases equally. Material: CD4+ T cells from PBMCs cultured with HIV peptides, obtained before COVID-19 vaccination. This specimen's cell subset or site label, interpreted: HIV-1 Nef peptide pool negative control/reference culture. The receptor was isolated from a human donor who had a prior SARS-CoV-2 infection. The CDR3 corresponds to CASSRLGEISTDTQYF. The DNA is TGCGCCAGCAGCCGGCTGGGGGAGATAAGCACAGATACGCAGTATTTT.